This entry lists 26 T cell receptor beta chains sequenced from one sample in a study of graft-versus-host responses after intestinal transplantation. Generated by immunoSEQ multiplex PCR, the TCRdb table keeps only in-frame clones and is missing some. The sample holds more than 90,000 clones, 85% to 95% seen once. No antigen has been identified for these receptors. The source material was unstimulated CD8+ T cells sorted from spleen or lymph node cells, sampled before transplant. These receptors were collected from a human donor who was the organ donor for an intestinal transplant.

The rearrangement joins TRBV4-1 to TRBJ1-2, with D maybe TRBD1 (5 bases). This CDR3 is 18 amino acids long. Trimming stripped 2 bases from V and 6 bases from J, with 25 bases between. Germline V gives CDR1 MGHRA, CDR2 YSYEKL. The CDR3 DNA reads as TGCGCCAGCAGCCAAAACCCGTTCACGGGACTACGAGGTAATGGCTACACCTTC. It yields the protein CASSQNPFTGLRGNGYTF.

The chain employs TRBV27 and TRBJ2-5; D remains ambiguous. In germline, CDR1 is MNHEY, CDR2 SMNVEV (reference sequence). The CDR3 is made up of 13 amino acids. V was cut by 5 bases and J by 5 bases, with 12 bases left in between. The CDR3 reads CASSPGPGETQYF. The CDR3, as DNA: TGTGCCAGCAGTCCCGGGCCGGGCGAGACCCAGTACTTC.

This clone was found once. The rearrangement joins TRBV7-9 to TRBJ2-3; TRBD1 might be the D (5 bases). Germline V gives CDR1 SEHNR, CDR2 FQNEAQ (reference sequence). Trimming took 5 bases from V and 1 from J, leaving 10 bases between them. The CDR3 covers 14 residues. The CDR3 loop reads CASSPWGGTDTQYF. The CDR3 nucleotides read TGTGCCAGCAGCCCCTGGGGCGGCACAGATACGCAGTATTTT. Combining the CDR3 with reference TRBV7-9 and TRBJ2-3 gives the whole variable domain DTGVSQNPRHKITKRGQNVTFRCDPISEHNRLYWYRQTLGQGPEFLTYFQNEAQLEKSRLLSDRFSAERPKGSFSTLEIQRTEQGDSAMYLCASSPWGGTDTQYFGPGTRLTVL.

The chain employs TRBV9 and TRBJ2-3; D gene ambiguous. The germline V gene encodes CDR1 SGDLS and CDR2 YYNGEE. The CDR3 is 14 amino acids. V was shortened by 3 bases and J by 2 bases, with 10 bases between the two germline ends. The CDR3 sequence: CASSGRLSTDTQYF. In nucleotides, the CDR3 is TGTGCCAGCAGCGGCCGACTCTCCACAGATACGCAGTATTTT.

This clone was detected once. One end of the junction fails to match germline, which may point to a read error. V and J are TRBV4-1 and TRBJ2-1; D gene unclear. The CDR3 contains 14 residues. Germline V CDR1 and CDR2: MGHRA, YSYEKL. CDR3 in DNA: TGCGCCAGCAGCCAAGTCTTTCGGTACAGTGAGCAGTTCTTC. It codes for CASSQVFRYSEQFF.

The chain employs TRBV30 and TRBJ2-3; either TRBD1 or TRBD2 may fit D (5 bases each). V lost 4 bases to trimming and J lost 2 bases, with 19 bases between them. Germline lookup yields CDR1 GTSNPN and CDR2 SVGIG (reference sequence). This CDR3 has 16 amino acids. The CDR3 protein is CAWISGTAGLTDTQYF. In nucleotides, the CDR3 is TGTGCCTGGATCTCCGGGACGGCCGGCCTCACAGATACGCAGTATTTT.

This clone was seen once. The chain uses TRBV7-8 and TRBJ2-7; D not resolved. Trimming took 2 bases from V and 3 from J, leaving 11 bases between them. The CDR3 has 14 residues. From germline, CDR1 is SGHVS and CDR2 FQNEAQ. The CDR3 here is CASSLNPQGYEQYF. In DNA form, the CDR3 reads TGTGCCAGCAGCTTAAACCCCCAAGGCTACGAGCAGTACTTC.

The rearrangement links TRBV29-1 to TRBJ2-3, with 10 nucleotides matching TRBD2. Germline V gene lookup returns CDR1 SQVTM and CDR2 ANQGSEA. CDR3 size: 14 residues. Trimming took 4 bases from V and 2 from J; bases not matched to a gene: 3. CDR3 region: CSVAGLATTDTQYF. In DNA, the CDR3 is TGCAGCGTTGCGGGACTAGCGACCACAGATACGCAGTATTTT.

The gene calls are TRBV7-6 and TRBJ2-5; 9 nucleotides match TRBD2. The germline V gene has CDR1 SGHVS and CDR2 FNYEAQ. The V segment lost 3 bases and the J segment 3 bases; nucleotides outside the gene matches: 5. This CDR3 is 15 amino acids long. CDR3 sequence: CASSFPGLAKETQYF. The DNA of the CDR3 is TGTGCCAGCAGCTTCCCGGGACTAGCCAAAGAGACCCAGTACTTC.

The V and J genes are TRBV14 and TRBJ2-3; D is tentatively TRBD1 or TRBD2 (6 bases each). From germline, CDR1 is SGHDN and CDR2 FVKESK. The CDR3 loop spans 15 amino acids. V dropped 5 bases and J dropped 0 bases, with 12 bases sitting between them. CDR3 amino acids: CASSAGQFSTDTQYF. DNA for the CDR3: TGTGCCAGCAGCGCGGGACAATTTAGCACAGATACGCAGTATTTT.

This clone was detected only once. CDR3 residues: CASSRTSGRETQYF. The DNA of the CDR3 is TGTGCCAGCAGCCGGACTAGCGGGAGGGAGACCCAGTACTTC. V usage is TRBV14 and J usage is TRBJ2-5; 14 bases map to TRBD2. The CDR3 is 14 amino acids. The V and J ends lost 4 bases and 5 bases, in that order; junction bases with no gene match: 0. Germline V gene lookup returns CDR1 SGHDN and CDR2 FVKESK.

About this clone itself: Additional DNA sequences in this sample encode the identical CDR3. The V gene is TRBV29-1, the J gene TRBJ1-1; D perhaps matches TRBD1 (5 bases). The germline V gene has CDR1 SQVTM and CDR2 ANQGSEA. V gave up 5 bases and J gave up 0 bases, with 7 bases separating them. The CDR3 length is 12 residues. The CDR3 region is CSVTGLNTEAFF. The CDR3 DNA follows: TGCAGCGTTACAGGATTGAACACTGAAGCTTTCTTT.

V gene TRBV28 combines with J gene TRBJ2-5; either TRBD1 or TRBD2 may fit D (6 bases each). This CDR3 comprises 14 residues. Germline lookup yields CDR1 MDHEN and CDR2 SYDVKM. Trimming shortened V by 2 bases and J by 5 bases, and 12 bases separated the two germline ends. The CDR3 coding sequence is TGTGCCAGCAGTTTACACACAGGGAGGGAGACCCAGTACTTC. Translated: CASSLHTGRETQYF.

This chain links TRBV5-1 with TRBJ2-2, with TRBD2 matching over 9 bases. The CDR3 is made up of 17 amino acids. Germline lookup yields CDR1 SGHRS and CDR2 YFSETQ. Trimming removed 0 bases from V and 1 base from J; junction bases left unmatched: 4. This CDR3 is CASSLGLAELNTGELFF. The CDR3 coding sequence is TGCGCCAGCAGCTTGGGACTAGCGGAATTGAACACCGGGGAGCTGTTTTTT. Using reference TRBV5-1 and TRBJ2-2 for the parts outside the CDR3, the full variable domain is KAGVTQTPRYLIKTRGQQVTLSCSPISGHRSVSWYQQTPGQGLQFLFEYFSETQRNKGNFPGRFSGRQFSNSRSEMNVSTLELGDSALYLCASSLGLAELNTGELFFGEGSRLTVL.

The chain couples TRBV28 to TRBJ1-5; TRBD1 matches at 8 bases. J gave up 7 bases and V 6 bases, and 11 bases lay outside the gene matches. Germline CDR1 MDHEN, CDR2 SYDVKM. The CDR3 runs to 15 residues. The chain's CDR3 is CASSPQGGYGQPQHF. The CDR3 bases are TGTGCCAGCAGCCCACAGGGGGGATATGGCCAGCCCCAGCATTTT.

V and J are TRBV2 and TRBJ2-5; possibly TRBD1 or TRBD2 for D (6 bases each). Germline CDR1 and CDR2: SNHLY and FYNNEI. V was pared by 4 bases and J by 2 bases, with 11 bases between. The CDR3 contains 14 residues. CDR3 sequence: CASSGKGGQETQYF. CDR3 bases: TGTGCCAGCAGTGGGAAGGGGGGACAAGAGACCCAGTACTTC. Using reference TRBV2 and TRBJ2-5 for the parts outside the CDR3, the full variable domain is EPEVTQTPSHQVTQMGQEVILRCVPISNHLYFYWYRQILGQKVEFLVSFYNNEISEKSEIFDDQFSVERPDGSNFTLKIRSTKLEDSAMYFCASSGKGGQETQYFGPGTRLLVL.

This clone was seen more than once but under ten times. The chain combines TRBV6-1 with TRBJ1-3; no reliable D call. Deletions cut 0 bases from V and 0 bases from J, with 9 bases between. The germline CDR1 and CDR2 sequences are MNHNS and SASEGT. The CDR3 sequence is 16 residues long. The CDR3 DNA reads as TGTGCCAGCAGTGAAGCTTGGGTCCCCTCTGGAAACACCATATATTTT. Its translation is CASSEAWVPSGNTIYF.

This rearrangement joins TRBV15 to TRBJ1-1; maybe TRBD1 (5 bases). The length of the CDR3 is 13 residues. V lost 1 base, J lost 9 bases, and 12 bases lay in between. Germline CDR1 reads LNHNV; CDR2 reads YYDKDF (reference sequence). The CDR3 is CATSRGQLNQAFF. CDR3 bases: TGTGCCACCAGCAGAGGACAGCTCAATCAAGCTTTCTTT.

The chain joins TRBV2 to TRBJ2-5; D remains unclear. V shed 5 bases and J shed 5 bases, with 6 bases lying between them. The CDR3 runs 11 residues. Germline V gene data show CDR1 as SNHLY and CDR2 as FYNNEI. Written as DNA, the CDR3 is TGTGCCAGCAGTTACCCCGAGACCCAGTACTTC. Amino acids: CASSYPETQYF.

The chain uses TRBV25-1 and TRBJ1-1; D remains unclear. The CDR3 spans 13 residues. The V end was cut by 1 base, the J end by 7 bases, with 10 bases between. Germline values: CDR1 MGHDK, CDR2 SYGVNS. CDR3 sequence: CASSEFSGSEAFF. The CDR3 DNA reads TGTGCCAGCAGTGAATTTTCCGGCAGTGAAGCTTTCTTT.

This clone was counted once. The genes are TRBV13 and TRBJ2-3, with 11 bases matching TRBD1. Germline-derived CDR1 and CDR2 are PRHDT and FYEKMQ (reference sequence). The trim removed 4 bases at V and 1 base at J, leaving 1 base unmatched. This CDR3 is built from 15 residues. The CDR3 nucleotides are TGTGCCAGCAGCTGGGGACAGGGGGGCACAGATACGCAGTATTTT. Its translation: CASSWGQGGTDTQYF.

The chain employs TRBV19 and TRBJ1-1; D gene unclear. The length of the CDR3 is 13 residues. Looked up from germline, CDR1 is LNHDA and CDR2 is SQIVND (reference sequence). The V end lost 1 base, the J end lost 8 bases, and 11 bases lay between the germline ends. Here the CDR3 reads CASSIGPSYEAFF. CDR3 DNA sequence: TGTGCCAGTAGTATAGGTCCATCATACGAAGCTTTCTTT.

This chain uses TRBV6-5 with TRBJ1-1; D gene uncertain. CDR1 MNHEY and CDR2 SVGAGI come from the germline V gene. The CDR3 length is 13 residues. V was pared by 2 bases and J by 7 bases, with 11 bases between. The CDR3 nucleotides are TGTGCCAGCAGTTACGGAGGTAGTGGTGAAGCTTTCTTT. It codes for CASSYGGSGEAFF.

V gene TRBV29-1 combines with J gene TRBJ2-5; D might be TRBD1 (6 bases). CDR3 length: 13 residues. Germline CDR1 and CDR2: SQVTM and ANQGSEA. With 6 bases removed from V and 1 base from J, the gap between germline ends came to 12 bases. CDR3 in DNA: TGCAGCGTAGCACAGGGAAGCCAAGAGACCCAGTACTTC. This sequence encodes CSVAQGSQETQYF.

CDR3 loop: CASSRTYQETQYF. In DNA, the CDR3 is TGCGCCAGCAGCCGGACGTACCAAGAGACCCAGTACTTC. The gene calls are TRBV4-1 and TRBJ2-5; D unclear. V was trimmed by 4 bases and J by 0 bases, leaving 6 bases between them. The CDR3 consists of 13 residues. Germline CDR1 and CDR2: MGHRA and YSYEKL.

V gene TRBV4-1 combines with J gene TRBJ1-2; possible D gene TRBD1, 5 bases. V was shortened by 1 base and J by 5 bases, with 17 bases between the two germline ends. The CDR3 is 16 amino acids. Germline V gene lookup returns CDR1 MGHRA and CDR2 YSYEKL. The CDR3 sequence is CASSQGYGTEGYGYTF. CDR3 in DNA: TGCGCCAGCAGCCAAGGTTACGGGACGGAGGGATATGGCTACACCTTC.